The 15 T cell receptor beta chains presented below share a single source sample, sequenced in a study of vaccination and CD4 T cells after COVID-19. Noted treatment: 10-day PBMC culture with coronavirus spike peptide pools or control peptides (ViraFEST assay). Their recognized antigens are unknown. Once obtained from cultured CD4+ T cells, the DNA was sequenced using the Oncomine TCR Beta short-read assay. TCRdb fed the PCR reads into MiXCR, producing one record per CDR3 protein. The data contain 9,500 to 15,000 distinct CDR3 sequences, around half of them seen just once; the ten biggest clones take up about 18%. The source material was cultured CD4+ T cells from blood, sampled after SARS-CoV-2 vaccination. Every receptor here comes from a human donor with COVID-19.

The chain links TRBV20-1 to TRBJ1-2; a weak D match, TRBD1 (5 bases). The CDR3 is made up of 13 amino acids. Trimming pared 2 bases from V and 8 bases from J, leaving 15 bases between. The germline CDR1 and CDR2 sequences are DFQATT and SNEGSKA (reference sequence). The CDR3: CSARLRGEGGYTF. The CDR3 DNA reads TGCAGTGCTAGATTACGGGGGGAGGGGGGCTACACCTTC.

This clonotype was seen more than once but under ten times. DNA of the CDR3: TGTGCCAGCAGCCCCGGTGAGGCTAATTCACCCCTCCACTTT. It yields the protein CASSPGEANSPLHF. The J gene is TRBJ1-6, the V gene TRBV7-2; no clear D. The V and J ends lost 5 bases and 6 bases respectively, with 11 bases between them. The germline gives CDR1 SGHTA, CDR2 FQGNSA. The CDR3 runs to 14 residues.

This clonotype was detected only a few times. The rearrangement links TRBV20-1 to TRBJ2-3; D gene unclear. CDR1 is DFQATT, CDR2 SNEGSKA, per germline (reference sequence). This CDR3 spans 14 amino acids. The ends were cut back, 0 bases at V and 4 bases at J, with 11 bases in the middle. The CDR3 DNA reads TGCAGTGCTAGAGATCCCAGCGAGTCAGATACGCAGTATTTT. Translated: CSARDPSESDTQYF.

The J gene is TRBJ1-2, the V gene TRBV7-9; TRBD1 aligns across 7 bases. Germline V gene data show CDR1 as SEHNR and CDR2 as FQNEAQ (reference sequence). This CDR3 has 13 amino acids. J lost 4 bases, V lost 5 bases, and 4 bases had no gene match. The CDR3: CASSMTGSYGYTF. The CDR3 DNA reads TGTGCCAGCAGCATGACAGGGTCCTATGGCTACACCTTC.

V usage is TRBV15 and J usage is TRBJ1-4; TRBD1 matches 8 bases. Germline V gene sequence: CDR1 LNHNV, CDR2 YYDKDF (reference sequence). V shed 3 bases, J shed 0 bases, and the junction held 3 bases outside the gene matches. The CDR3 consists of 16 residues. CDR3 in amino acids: CATSRGQVATNEKLFF. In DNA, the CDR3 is TGTGCCACCAGCAGGGGACAGGTTGCAACTAATGAAAAACTGTTTTTT.

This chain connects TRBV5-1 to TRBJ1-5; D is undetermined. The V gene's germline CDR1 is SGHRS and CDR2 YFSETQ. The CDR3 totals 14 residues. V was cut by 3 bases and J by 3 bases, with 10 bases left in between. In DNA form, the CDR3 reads TGCGCCAGCAGCTGGGGAGGGCCCAATCAGCCCCAGCATTTT. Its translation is CASSWGGPNQPQHF.

The CDR3: CASSPGTGQGGEQYF. The CDR3 DNA follows: TGTGCCAGCAGCCCAGGGACAGGTCAGGGGGGTGAGCAGTACTTC. The chain combines TRBV11-3 with TRBJ2-7; 8 bases agree with TRBD1. V dropped 5 bases and J dropped 7; count of bases not matched to a gene: 13. Germline V gene lookup returns CDR1 SGHNT and CDR2 YENEEA. This CDR3 contains 15 residues.

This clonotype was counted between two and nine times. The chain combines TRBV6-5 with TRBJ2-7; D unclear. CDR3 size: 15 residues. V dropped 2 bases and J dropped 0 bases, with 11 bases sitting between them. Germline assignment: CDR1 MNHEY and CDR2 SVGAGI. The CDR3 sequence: CASSYGLLSSYEQYF. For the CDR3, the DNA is TGTGCCAGCAGTTACGGTCTGTTGAGCTCCTACGAGCAGTACTTC.

This chain's CDR3 is CASSYSAGLESPLHF. The CDR3 bases are TGTGCCAGCAGTTACTCGGCTGGGCTCGAGTCACCCCTCCACTTT. The genes are TRBV6-5 and TRBJ1-6; the D is unclear. CDR1 is MNHEY and CDR2 is SVGAGI in the germline V gene. CDR3 size: 15 residues. V was cut by 0 bases and J by 10 bases, with 13 bases left in between.

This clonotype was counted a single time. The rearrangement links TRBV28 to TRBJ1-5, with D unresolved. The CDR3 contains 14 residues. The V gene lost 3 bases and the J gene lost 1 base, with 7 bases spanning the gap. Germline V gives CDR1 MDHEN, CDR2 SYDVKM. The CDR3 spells CASSLGGSNQPQHF. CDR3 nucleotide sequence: TGTGCCAGCAGTTTGGGTGGGAGCAATCAGCCCCAGCATTTT.

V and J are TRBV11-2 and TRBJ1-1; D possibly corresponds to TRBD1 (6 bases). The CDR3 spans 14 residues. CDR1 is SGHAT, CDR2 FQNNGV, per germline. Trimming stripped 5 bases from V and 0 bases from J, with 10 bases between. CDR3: CASSTDRLNTEAFF. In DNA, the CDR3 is TGTGCCAGCAGCACAGACAGGTTGAACACTGAAGCTTTCTTT.

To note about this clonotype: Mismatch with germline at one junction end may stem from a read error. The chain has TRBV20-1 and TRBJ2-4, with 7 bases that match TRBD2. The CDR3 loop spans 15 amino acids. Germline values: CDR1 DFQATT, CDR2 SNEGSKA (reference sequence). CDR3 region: CSARRRGSAKNIRYF. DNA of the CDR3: TGCAGTGCTAGACGGCGGGGGAGTGCCAAAAACATTCGGTACTTC.

CDR3 protein: CAISVAGSDYGYTF. Here the CDR3 DNA reads TGTGCCATCAGTGTTGCAGGGAGCGACTATGGCTACACCTTC. This rearrangement joins TRBV10-3 to TRBJ1-2; TRBD1 might be the D (5 bases). Germline V gene lookup returns CDR1 ENHRY and CDR2 SYGVKD. The CDR3 has 14 amino acids. V lost 4 bases and J lost 3, with 12 bases in between.

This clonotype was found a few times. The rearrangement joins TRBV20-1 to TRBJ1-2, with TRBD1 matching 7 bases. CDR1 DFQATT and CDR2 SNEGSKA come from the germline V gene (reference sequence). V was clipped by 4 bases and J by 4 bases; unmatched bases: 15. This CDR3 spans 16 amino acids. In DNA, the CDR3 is TGCAGTGCTACTAACCAGGGGGAGGGGCAACCCTATGGCTACACCTTC. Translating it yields CSATNQGEGQPYGYTF.

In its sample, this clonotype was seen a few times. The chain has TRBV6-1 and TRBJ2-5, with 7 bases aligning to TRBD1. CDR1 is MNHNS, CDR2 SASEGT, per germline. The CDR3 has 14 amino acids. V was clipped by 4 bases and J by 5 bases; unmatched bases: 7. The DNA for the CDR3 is TGTGCCAGCAGTGCACCGGGACAGCGGGAGACCCAGTACTTC. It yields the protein CASSAPGQRETQYF.